This TCR beta chain was retrieved from a study of regulatory T cells in long-lasting Graves disease. Regarding the study as a whole: Because few samples were included, accuracy may have been lower. Less diverse TCR repertoires were seen in persistent Graves' patients than in newly diagnosed ones. Patients with persistent disease shared 2,741 public clonotypes, outpacing the 966 shared by new patients.

About this clonotype itself: Antigen unknown.

Construction of TCR beta libraries relied on iRepertoire HTBI primers and on Arm-PCR targeting CDR3 regions. Original analysis: Identified segments across samples numbered approximately 62 TRBV and approximately 14 TRBJ. TCRdb reanalysed the multiplex PCR reads using MiXCR and keeps one entry per CDR3 protein. TCRdb assigned the V and J calls; the authors' analysis was not used. The sample shows 650,000 to 700,000 distinct CDR3 sequences, around 32% of them seen only once. Time point reported: persistent/refractory GD, antithyroid drugs over 5 years with positive TRAb. Extracted PBMC RNA gave rise to the TCR library. CDR3 length: 13 residues. The germline gives CDR1 SQVTM, CDR2 ANQGSEA. Trimming removed 6 bases from V and 3 bases from J, with 15 bases in between.

This chain joins TRBV29-1 and TRBJ2-7, with D maybe TRBD2 (7 bases). The sample in question was peripheral blood mononuclear cells (PBMCs), obtained when the disease was refractory, from a patient treated with antithyroid drugs. The source of this sequence is a female donor with Graves disease. The CDR3 DNA is TGCAGCGTAAGGGGGGGGAAGAGCTACGAGCAGTACTTC. It codes for CSVRGGKSYEQYF.